A selection of T cell receptor beta chains follows, all from one sample in a study of blood T cell repertoires in COVID-19. Libraries were prepared by immunoSEQ multiplex PCR; TCRdb keeps only in-frame clonotypes and omits some of them. The table includes about 130,000 clones, approximately 85% detected once. Sample: peripheral blood. The receptors originated from a human donor in a cohort sampled during active COVID-19. Both conserved end residues are trimmed from each CDR3. A D gene is named only where the DNA matches it firmly.

>NA|TRBV3-1/TRBV3-2
ASSRAGNTEAF
>TRBD1|TRBV5-6
ASSSLQGANTEAF
>TRBD1|TRBV19
ASTDRGYYEQF
>TRBD1|TRBV5-1
ASSLRQGAGAGELF
>NA|TRBV21-1
ASIGDTIY
>TRBD1|TRBV29-1
SVSFGQGKGFSDTQY
>NA|TRBV11-1
ASSSRVYNEQF
>NA|TRBV7-9
ASSPGTLNNEQF
>TRBD1|TRBV24-1
ATSDWTGSGGYT
>NA|TRBV11-2
ASSLVEGLGVRTQY
>NA|TRBV4-3
ASSQDAGAGTGELF
>TRBD2|TRBV5-4
ASSRGLAVPSYEQY
>TRBD1|TRBV5-1
ASSLDRGSDGYT
>TRBD1|TRBV9
ASSQHQDRDVYGYT
>NA|TRBV13
ASSFLQAGANVLT
>TRBD2|TRBV5-1
ASSLGGLAGSKETQY
>TRBD1|TRBV30
AWGLDREGYT
>NA|TRBV11-3
ASSLDSRRGQAENIQY
>NA|TRBV25-1
ASSPTGLDTEAF
>NA|TRBV7-2
ASSLGGRPPGQLF
>NA|TRBV10-2
ASKEAEIGGYT
>NA|TRBV5-1
ASSLGSPNYGYT
>TRBD1|TRBV2
ASSDLQGSGLSNQPQH
>NA|TRBV7-3
ASSEGFFTEAF
>TRBD1|TRBV5-6
ASSLTTGDNQPQH
>TRBD2|TRBV7-3
ASSQAGGLTDTQY
>NA|TRBV5-1
ASSQDYRPGANVLT
>NA|TRBV12-3/TRBV12-4
ASSGPYTEAF
>NA|TRBV7-2
ASSKRQNTIYGYT
>NA|TRBV18
ASSPLGEGETQY
>NA|TRBV3-1/TRBV3-2
ASSQDEGASIY
>NA|TRBV10-3
AISDPDQGTEAF
>NA|TRBV12-5
ASGSRYTGELF
>TRBD2|TRBV2
ASSDAGGRTDTQY
>NA|TRBV7-9
ASSPWTGNEQF
>TRBD2|TRBV7-2
ASSLASGNNEQF
>NA|TRBV3-1/TRBV3-2
AAQGVDTEAF
>NA|TRBV4-3
ASSQDFGISDTQY
>NA|TRBV27
ASSYVASGPQH
>NA|TRBV30
AWSEQASGEAF
>NA|TRBV11-3
ASSLEGGLNTEAF
>TRBD1|TRBV10-1
ASSPVGQGTEAF
>NA|TRBV7-2
ASSLFQRRSSYNEQF
>TRBD1|TRBV7-9
ASSSGGQGFTEAF
>TRBD2|TRBV27
ASSQGLAGGDATQY
>NA|TRBV27
ASRQGNQPQH
>TRBD1|TRBV2
ASSERDRVAANEKLF
>NA|TRBV7-2
ASSLGHVTDTQY